This passage covers 21 T cell receptor beta chains from one sample sequenced in a study of T cell changes during pregnancy in multiple sclerosis. Method: immunoSEQ multiplex PCR; TCRdb's copy keeps in-frame clones and lacks some. Of some 48,000 clones listed, about nine tenths are singletons. Sequences were derived from CD4+ T cells from peripheral blood mononuclear cells, sampled after pregnancy. These receptors all come from a female donor in good health, enrolled as a control in a pregnancy study.

This sequence joins TRBV6-5 and TRBJ1-1; D gene uncertain. The CDR3 contains 13 residues. Germline V CDR1 and CDR2: MNHEY, SVGAGI. V gave up 4 bases and J gave up 0 bases, with 6 bases separating them. For the CDR3, the DNA is TGTGCCAGCAGTTTAACGGTGAACACTGAAGCTTTCTTT. This encodes CASSLTVNTEAFF.

This clone was counted between two and nine times. The V and J genes are TRBV7-9 and TRBJ2-1; a weak D match, TRBD2 (5 bases). There are 11 residues in the CDR3. The germline CDR1 and CDR2 sequences are SEHNR and FQNEAQ (reference sequence). V was clipped by 5 bases and J by 10 bases, with 9 bases between them. The CDR3 sequence is CASSQTMEQFF. CDR3 coding DNA: TGTGCCAGCAGCCAGACTATGGAGCAGTTCTTC.

This clone was counted a single time. J is TRBJ2-2 and V is TRBV7-3; 9 bases map to TRBD2. Losses at the gene ends were 5 bases for V and 6 bases for J; bases not matched to a gene: 10. This CDR3 spans 16 amino acids. Germline lookup yields CDR1 SGHTA and CDR2 FQGTGA. CDR3 sequence reads: CASSLQGLARSGELFF. The CDR3 coding sequence is TGTGCCAGCAGCCTCCAGGGACTAGCTAGATCCGGGGAGCTGTTTTTT. Combining the CDR3 with reference TRBV7-3 and TRBJ2-2 gives the whole variable domain GAGVSQTPSNKVTEKGKYVELRCDPISGHTALYWYRQSLGQGPEFLIYFQGTGAADDSGLPNDRFFAVRPEGSVSTLKIQRTERGDSAVYLCASSLQGLARSGELFFGEGSRLTVL.

This sequence joins TRBV7-8 and TRBJ2-6, with no clear D. Germline lookup yields CDR1 SGHVS and CDR2 FQNEAQ. This CDR3 comprises 18 residues. Trimming left V 2 bases short and J 2 bases short, with 16 bases between. The CDR3 region is CASSLTQALLAGANVLTF. The DNA for the CDR3 is TGTGCCAGCAGCTTAACGCAGGCTCTCCTCGCTGGGGCCAACGTCCTGACTTTC.

The chain joins TRBV11-2 to TRBJ2-2; 8 positions match TRBD2. Germline CDR1 SGHAT, CDR2 FQNNGV. J gave up 5 bases and V 1 base, and 0 bases lay outside the gene matches. CDR3 length: 14 residues. The CDR3 DNA reads as TGTGCCAGCAGCTTAGCGGGAGGGACCGGGGAGCTGTTTTTT. Encoded protein: CASSLAGGTGELFF.

V gene TRBV7-9 combines with J gene TRBJ2-1; no firm D call. Germline CDR1 is SEHNR and CDR2 is FQNEAQ (reference sequence). The CDR3 sequence is 11 residues long. V gave up 5 bases and J gave up 4 bases, with 3 bases separating them. DNA of the CDR3: TGTGCCAGCAGCCCTTACAATGAGCAGTTCTTC. This encodes CASSPYNEQFF.

J is TRBJ2-1 and V is TRBV10-3; 10 bases match TRBD1. The CDR3 runs to 14 residues. The trim removed 9 bases at V and 8 bases at J, leaving 10 bases unmatched. In germline, CDR1 is ENHRY, CDR2 SYGVKD. CDR3 region: CAMSRTGGLDEQFF. The CDR3 nucleotides read TGTGCCATGTCGAGGACAGGGGGTCTCGATGAGCAGTTCTTC.

The rearrangement joins TRBV6-5 to TRBJ2-5, with 7 positions matching TRBD2. The DNA end is a closer match to TRBJ2-7, so the J assignment may be wrong. Germline CDR1 is MNHEY and CDR2 is SVGAGI. The CDR3 totals 15 residues. The CDR3 coding sequence is TGTGCCAGCAGAAAACTTGGACTAGGAGCCTACGAGCAGTACTTC. As protein: CASRKLGLGAYEQYF.

This clone was seen a few times. This chain joins TRBV27 and TRBJ1-3; maybe TRBD1 (6 bases). CDR3 length: 15 amino acids. The V gene's germline CDR1 is MNHEY and CDR2 SMNVEV (reference sequence). Trimming cost V 2 bases and J 3 bases, with 11 bases left between them. For the CDR3, the DNA is TGTGCCAGCAGTTTAAAGGGACATTTTGGAAACACCATATATTTT. Its translation: CASSLKGHFGNTIYF.

The chain uses TRBV19 and TRBJ2-7, with 10 bases aligning to TRBD2. The CDR3 runs 16 residues. Germline CDR1 is LNHDA and CDR2 is SQIVND (reference sequence). J was trimmed by 3 bases and V by 1 base; bases with no gene match: 6. CDR3 loop: CASSIGSLAGDYEQYF. CDR3 nucleotides: TGTGCCAGTAGTATAGGTTCGCTAGCGGGGGACTACGAGCAGTACTTC. Looking up the rest from reference TRBV19 and TRBJ2-7 gives the full variable domain: DGGITQSPKYLFRKEGQNVTLSCEQNLNHDAMYWYRQDPGQGLRLIYYSQIVNDFQKGDIAEGYSVSREKKESFPLTVTSAQKNPTAFYLCASSIGSLAGDYEQYFGPGTRLTVT.

This sequence joins TRBV13 and TRBJ2-5; possible D gene TRBD2, 5 bases. The germline V gene has CDR1 PRHDT and CDR2 FYEKMQ (reference sequence). The CDR3 runs to 14 residues. Trimming took 0 bases from V and 4 from J, leaving 9 bases between them. CDR3 bases: TGTGCCAGCAGCTTAGGAGACTATAGAGAGACCCAGTACTTC. Translation gives CASSLGDYRETQYF. Supplemented by reference TRBV13 and TRBJ2-5, the full variable domain reads AAGVIQSPRHLIKEKRETATLKCYPIPRHDTVYWYQQGPGQDPQFLISFYEKMQSDKGSIPDRFSAQQFSDYHSELNMSSLELGDSALYFCASSLGDYRETQYFGPGTRLLVL.

The J gene is TRBJ1-3, the V gene TRBV2, with a possible D match to TRBD1 (6 bases). Germline V gives CDR1 SNHLY, CDR2 FYNNEI. This CDR3 is built from 14 residues. The V gene lost 2 bases and the J gene lost 1 base, with 6 bases spanning the gap. CDR3 protein: CASSEQGSGNTIYF. The DNA of the CDR3 is TGTGCCAGCAGTGAACAGGGGTCTGGAAACACCATATATTTT.

This chain links TRBV5-1 with TRBJ2-7; D possibly corresponds to TRBD2 (5 bases). Trimming removed 7 bases from V and 3 bases from J, with 17 bases in between. The CDR3 is made up of 14 amino acids. Germline V CDR1 and CDR2: SGHRS, YFSETQ. The CDR3 DNA reads TGCGCCAGCGGCACCCGGGAAAGCGGCTACGAGCAGTACTTC. Translating gives CASGTRESGYEQYF.

The sample holds one count of this clone. This chain links TRBV4-1 with TRBJ2-5; 9 positions agree with TRBD2. Trimming took 0 bases from V and 5 from J; bases not matched to a gene: 10. Per the germline V gene, CDR1 is MGHRA and CDR2 is YSYEKL. CDR3 length: 17 residues. The DNA of the CDR3 is TGCGCCAGCAGCCAAGAGGCGGGCGGGGGGGCGAGGGAGACCCAGTACTTC. It is translated as CASSQEAGGGARETQYF.

V gene TRBV5-1 combines with J gene TRBJ2-2; 7 positions agree with TRBD1. The CDR3 is made up of 15 amino acids. The V and J ends lost 6 bases and 0 bases, in that order; junction bases with no gene match: 5. Germline lookup yields CDR1 SGHRS and CDR2 YFSETQ. For the CDR3, the DNA is TGCGCCAGCATCACCGACAGGGCGAACACCGGGGAGCTGTTTTTT. Its protein product is CASITDRANTGELFF.

The chain couples TRBV6-1 to TRBJ2-5, with a possible D match to TRBD2 (5 bases). The CDR3 length is 14 residues. V was cut by 5 bases and J by 2 bases, with 12 bases left in between. Germline V gene data show CDR1 as MNHNS and CDR2 as SASEGT. In DNA form, the CDR3 reads TGTGCCAGCAGTTTAGTGGGAGCACAAGAGACCCAGTACTTC. Protein: CASSLVGAQETQYF.

Concerning this clone: At one end, the junction sequence differs from germline, possibly due to a read error. The chain joins TRBV7-7 to TRBJ2-7; a weak D match, TRBD2 (5 bases). The CDR3 extends over 13 amino acids. Germline V gene lookup returns CDR1 SSHAT and CDR2 FNYEAQ (reference sequence). CDR3 bases: TGTGCTAGCAGCTTGAAAATTCGGGGCGAGCAGTACTTC. Translated: CASSLKIRGEQYF.

This clone was seen once. The chain couples TRBV30 to TRBJ1-3; tentatively, D is TRBD1 (5 bases). Per germline, CDR1 GTSNPN and CDR2 SVGIG (reference sequence). V was shortened by 3 bases and J by 0 bases, with 12 bases between the two germline ends. The CDR3 extends over 15 amino acids. CDR3 nucleotides: TGTGCCTGGAGCCGGGGGAAGGGCTCTGGAAACACCATATATTTT. Translated, it gives CAWSRGKGSGNTIYF.

This clone was observed once. The chain combines TRBV5-1 with TRBJ2-7, with 8 nucleotides matching TRBD1. With V trimmed by 4 bases and J by 5 bases, 11 bases remained unmatched. Germline CDR1 and CDR2: SGHRS and YFSETQ. The CDR3 is 15 amino acids. In DNA form, the CDR3 reads TGCGCCAGCAGCCATGGGACAGGTATTTACAACGAGCAGTACTTC. It translates to CASSHGTGIYNEQYF.

V usage is TRBV20-1 and J usage is TRBJ2-5; D gene uncertain. Germline CDR1 is DFQATT and CDR2 is SNEGSKA (reference sequence). V was trimmed by 2 bases and J by 4 bases, leaving 5 bases between them. The CDR3 is made up of 11 amino acids. CDR3 protein: CSARTGETQYF. CDR3 DNA: TGCAGTGCTAGAACTGGAGAGACCCAGTACTTC.

The gene calls are TRBV15 and TRBJ2-3; no definite D call. Trimming removed 1 base at V and 7 bases at J, with 9 bases between. The CDR3 covers 13 residues. Germline V CDR1 and CDR2: LNHNV, YYDKDF (reference sequence). This CDR3 is CATSRVPANTQYF. CDR3 in DNA: TGTGCCACCAGCAGAGTGCCCGCGAATACGCAGTATTTT.